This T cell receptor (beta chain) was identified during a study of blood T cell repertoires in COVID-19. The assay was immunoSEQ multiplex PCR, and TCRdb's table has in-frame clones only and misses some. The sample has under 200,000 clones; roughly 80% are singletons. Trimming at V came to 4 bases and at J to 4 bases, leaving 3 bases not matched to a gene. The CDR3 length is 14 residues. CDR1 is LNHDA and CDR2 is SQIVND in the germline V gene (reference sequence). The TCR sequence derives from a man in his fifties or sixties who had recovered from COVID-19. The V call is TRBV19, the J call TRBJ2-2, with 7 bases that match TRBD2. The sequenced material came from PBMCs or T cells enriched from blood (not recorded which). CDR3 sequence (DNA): TGTGCCAGTAGTACGGGGAGGGGCACCGGGGAGCTGTTTTTT. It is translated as CASSTGRGTGELFF. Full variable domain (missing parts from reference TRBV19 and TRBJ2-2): DGGITQSPKYLFRKEGQNVTLSCEQNLNHDAMYWYRQDPGQGLRLIYYSQIVNDFQKGDIAEGYSVSREKKESFPLTVTSAQKNPTAFYLCASSTGRGTGELFFGEGSRLTVL.